Here is one T cell receptor (beta chain) with its context. The antigen is unknown. The record originates from a study of Ad26.COV2.S vaccination and SARS-CoV-2 variants. Study results and caveats: Vaccinated and placebo-treated recipients had similar non-spike TCR breadth. People given the vaccine had a wider spike-specific TCR breadth than placebo recipients did.

This CDR3 spans 14 amino acids. V gave up 4 bases and J gave up 4 bases, with 13 bases separating them. Only in-frame clones appear in the TCRdb table, and some are missing; sequencing was by immunoSEQ multiplex PCR. The sample shows 150,000 to 200,000 clones, roughly 87% of them seen only once. The specimen comprised peripheral blood, sampled after recovery from COVID-19. V and J are TRBV6-7 and TRBJ2-5, with D possibly matching TRBD2 (5 bases). TRBV6-7 is sorted into the ORF group, with uncertain function. This TCR derives from a human donor who had recovered from COVID-19. The CDR3 spells CASSSLEVGETQYF. The CDR3 DNA reads TGTGCCAGCAGTTCACTAGAAGTGGGAGAGACCCAGTACTTC.